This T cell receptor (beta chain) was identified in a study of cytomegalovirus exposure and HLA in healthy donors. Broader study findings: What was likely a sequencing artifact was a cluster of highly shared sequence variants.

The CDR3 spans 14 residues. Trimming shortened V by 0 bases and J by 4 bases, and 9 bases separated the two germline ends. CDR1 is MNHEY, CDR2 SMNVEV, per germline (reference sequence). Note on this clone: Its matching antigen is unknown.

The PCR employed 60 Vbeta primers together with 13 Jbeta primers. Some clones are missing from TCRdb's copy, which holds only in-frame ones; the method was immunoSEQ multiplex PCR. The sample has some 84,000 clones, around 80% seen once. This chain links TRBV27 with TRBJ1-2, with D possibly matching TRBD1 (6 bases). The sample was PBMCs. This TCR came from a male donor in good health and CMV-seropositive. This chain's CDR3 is CASSLSGAGYGYTF. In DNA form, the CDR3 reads TGTGCCAGCAGTTTATCGGGGGCGGGCTATGGCTACACCTTC.